Detailed here is one T cell receptor beta chain. The sample is drawn from a study of cytomegalovirus exposure and HLA in healthy donors. PCR involved 60 Vbeta and 13 Jbeta primers. Sequenced by immunoSEQ multiplex PCR; TCRdb stores in-frame clones only, minus some. The data hold hundreds of thousands of clones, with about 80% observed a single time. The V gene's germline CDR1 is SGHAT and CDR2 FQNNGV. The ends were cut back, 2 bases at V and 4 bases at J, with 5 bases in the middle. CDR3 length: 13 amino acids. The sequencing sample was made of PBMCs. The chain uses TRBV11-2 and TRBJ2-2; D gene unclear. The TCR sequence derives from a girl between 5 and 17 years old in good health and CMV-seronegative. For the CDR3, the DNA is TGTGCCAGCAGCTTATCCAGCACCGGGGAGCTGTTTTTT. As protein: CASSLSSTGELFF.